This TCR beta chain was identified during a study of technical replicates of blood from four donors. Trimming removed 3 bases at V and 5 bases at J, with 4 bases between. Germline loops: CDR1 DFQATT, CDR2 SNEGSKA (reference sequence). This CDR3 is 11 amino acids long. This clone showed up just once. Clones were read by immunoSEQ multiplex PCR, and TCRdb kept only the in-frame ones, dropping some. Here the sample spans nearly 80,000 clones, approximately 93% being singletons. This TCR was sampled from a human donor in good health. Sequenced: T cells isolated from PBMCs. This chain uses TRBV20-1 with TRBJ2-2, with D hard to call. DNA for the CDR3: TGCAGTGCTAGGCGGACCGGGGAGCTGTTTTTT. It is translated as CSARRTGELFF.